This T cell receptor (beta chain) was identified during a study of shared clonotypes between healthy human individuals. The method was immunoSEQ multiplex PCR; TCRdb's version includes in-frame clones alone and lacks a portion of them. The data hold under 1,100,000 clones, with around 76% observed a single time. The CDR3 spans 16 residues. The TCR sequence derives from a man between 18 and 29 years old in good health. The material sequenced was memory CD4+ T cells sorted from blood. Subset denoted: CD45RA-negative fraction. The J gene is TRBJ1-1, the V gene TRBV21-1; TRBD1, the table's D call, was not compared with the DNA. TRBV21-1 is a pseudogene locus. CDR3: CASSTVDRGPDTEAFF. In DNA form, the CDR3 reads TGTGCCAGCAGCACGGTCGACAGGGGGCCGGACACTGAAGCTTTCTTT.